This T cell receptor (beta chain) is from a study of shared clonotypes between healthy human individuals. The wider study: Every donor yielded three CD4 naive, three CD4 memory, two CD8 naive and one CD8 memory plate.

Note on this clone: Its antigen is unidentified.

Study-wide points: Only blood was sampled; tissue repertoires likely differ. Richness estimates generally favored naive over memory subsets.

Profiled with immunoSEQ multiplex PCR; TCRdb holds only in-frame clones, not every one. Found here are roughly 1 million clones, around 82% of them singletons; the top ten hold 0.4% to 0.55%. This CDR3 is 12 amino acids long. CDR1 and CDR2 from the germline V gene are SGHTA and FQGNSA. Between the trimmed V and J ends, which lost 5 bases and 5 bases, there was a span of 7 bases. The source is a man aged 18 to 30 in good health. Some clones in this sample may be carry-over from other donors' samples. The chain uses TRBV7-2 and TRBJ1-3; the D is unclear. The source material was memory CD4+ T cells from PBMCs. Noted subset: CD45RA-negative fraction. Here the CDR3 reads CASSVGRNTIYF. The CDR3 DNA reads TGTGCCAGCAGCGTGGGAAGAAACACCATATATTTT.